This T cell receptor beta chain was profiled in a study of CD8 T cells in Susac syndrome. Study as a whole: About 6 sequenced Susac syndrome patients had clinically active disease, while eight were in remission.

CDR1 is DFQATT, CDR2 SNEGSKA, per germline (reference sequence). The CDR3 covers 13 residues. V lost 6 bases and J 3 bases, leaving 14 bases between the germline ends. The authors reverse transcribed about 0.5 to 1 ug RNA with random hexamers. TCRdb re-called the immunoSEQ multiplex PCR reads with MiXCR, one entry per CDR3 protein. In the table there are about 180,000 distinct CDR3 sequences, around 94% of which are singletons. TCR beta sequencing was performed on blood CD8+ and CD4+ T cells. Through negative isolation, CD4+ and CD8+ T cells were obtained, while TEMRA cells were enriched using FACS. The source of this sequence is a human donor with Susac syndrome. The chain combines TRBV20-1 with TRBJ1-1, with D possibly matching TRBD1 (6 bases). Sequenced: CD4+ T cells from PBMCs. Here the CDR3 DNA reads TGCAGTGCAAGAAGGGGGGGCGACACTGAAGCTTTCTTT. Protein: CSARRGGDTEAFF.